The 22 T cell receptor beta chains reported below all come from one sample, sequenced in a study of cytomegalovirus exposure and HLA in healthy donors. PCR used 60 Vbeta primers and 13 Jbeta primers. Repertoires were generated with immunoSEQ multiplex PCR, while TCRdb's copy carries only in-frame clones and drops some. The sample yields some 140,000 clones, roughly 83% seen once. The sample taken for sequencing was PBMCs. The receptor source for this set is a female donor in good health and CMV-seronegative.

This chain uses TRBV9 with TRBJ2-5, with D unresolved. The length of the CDR3 is 14 residues. CDR1 SGDLS and CDR2 YYNGEE come from the germline V gene. V lost 0 bases and J 5 bases, leaving 11 bases between the germline ends. CDR3 amino acids: CASSVAGSQETQYF. CDR3 nucleotides: TGTGCCAGCAGCGTAGCTGGCAGTCAGGAGACCCAGTACTTC.

V gene TRBV5-1 combines with J gene TRBJ1-5; 7 positions agree with TRBD1. CDR1 SGHRS and CDR2 YFSETQ come from the germline V gene. This CDR3 has 20 amino acids. After removal of 0 bases from V and 8 bases from J, the junction contained 23 bases not matched to a gene. CDR3 in DNA: TGCGCCAGCAGCTTGGGCTCGCTAGGGGGCAATGGATTTTCCGGGGAGCCCCAGCATTTT. Encoded protein: CASSLGSLGGNGFSGEPQHF.

The chain joins TRBV6-6 to TRBJ1-4, with D possibly being TRBD1 (5 bases). V was cut by 0 bases and J by 7 bases, with 9 bases left in between. This CDR3 contains 14 residues. Per germline, CDR1 MNHNY and CDR2 SVGAGI (reference sequence). Here the CDR3 DNA reads TGTGCCAGCAGTTACTCGGGGCAGGGTGAAAAACTGTTTTTT. Its translation is CASSYSGQGEKLFF.

V is TRBV19 and J is TRBJ1-2, with D maybe TRBD1 (5 bases). CDR3 length equals 13 residues. V lost 6 bases and J 4 bases, leaving 12 bases between the germline ends. The germline V gene has CDR1 LNHDA and CDR2 SQIVND (reference sequence). The CDR3 loop is CASSASGGYGYTF. In DNA, the CDR3 is TGTGCCAGTAGCGCCTCCGGGGGCTATGGCTACACCTTC.

This chain links TRBV5-4 with TRBJ2-7, with 8 bases that match TRBD1. The V gene end was trimmed by 4 bases and the J gene end by 2 bases; junction bases not matched to a gene: 8. The germline V gene has CDR1 SGHNT and CDR2 YYREEE (reference sequence). The CDR3 has 15 residues. The DNA of the CDR3 is TGTGCCAGCAGCCCGAAGGACAGGGACACCTACGAGCAGTACTTC. Translation: CASSPKDRDTYEQYF.

The CDR3, as DNA: TGCGCCAGCAGCTCAAGTCCCGGGACAGGGACGATGAACACTGAAGCTTTCTTT. Encoded protein: CASSSSPGTGTMNTEAFF. V is TRBV5-1 and J is TRBJ1-1; 9 positions agree with TRBD1. The CDR3 is 18 amino acids. Germline V gene data show CDR1 as SGHRS and CDR2 as YFSETQ. With 3 bases clipped from V and 0 bases from J, the junction kept 12 bases outside the gene matches.

The V and J genes are TRBV7-2 and TRBJ2-3; perhaps TRBD1 as D (5 bases). Germline CDR1 is SGHTA and CDR2 is FQGNSA. The CDR3 totals 14 residues. Trimming removed 5 bases at V and 0 bases at J, with 9 bases between. This CDR3 is CASSRRQSTDTQYF. CDR3 DNA: TGTGCCAGCAGCCGACGACAGAGCACAGATACGCAGTATTTT.

This sequence joins TRBV7-2 and TRBJ1-2, with D hard to call. Germline assignment: CDR1 SGHTA and CDR2 FQGNSA. Trimming took off 1 base at V and 8 bases at J, with 14 bases between the two ends. The CDR3 has 14 amino acids. The CDR3: CASSLGARTWGYTF. The CDR3 DNA follows: TGTGCCAGCAGCTTAGGGGCCAGAACCTGGGGCTACACCTTC.

The V call is TRBV16, the J call TRBJ1-4; D remains unclear. Germline V lookup: CDR1 KGHSY, CDR2 FQNENV. V was shortened by 4 bases and J by 8 bases, with 8 bases between the two germline ends. The CDR3 length is 12 residues. The CDR3 coding sequence is TGTGCCAGCAGCCCCTTGAGAGAAAAACTGTTTTTT. Translated, it gives CASSPLREKLFF. Based on the CDR3 plus reference TRBV16 and TRBJ1-4, the full variable domain is GEEVAQTPKHLVRGEGQKAKLYCAPIKGHSYVFWYQQVLKNEFKFLISFQNENVFDETGMPKERFSAKCLPNSPCSLEIQATKLEDSAVYFCASSPLREKLFFGSGTQLSVL.

The rearrangement links TRBV6-1 to TRBJ1-2, with 7 bases matching TRBD1. The germline gives CDR1 MNHNS, CDR2 SASEGT. Germline trimming cut 4 bases from V and 4 bases from J; bases unmatched to any gene: 6. There are 14 residues in the CDR3. The CDR3 protein is CASSGDRASYGYTF. The CDR3 DNA sequence: TGTGCCAGCAGTGGCGACAGGGCAAGCTATGGCTACACCTTC.

This chain links TRBV14 with TRBJ2-7; D gene ambiguous. The V end was cut by 1 base, the J end by 7 bases, with 8 bases between. The germline gives CDR1 SGHDN, CDR2 FVKESK. This CDR3 has 12 residues. Written as DNA, the CDR3 is TGTGCCAGCAGCCAAGTAGAGAGGGAGCAGTACTTC. It yields the protein CASSQVEREQYF.

The V call is TRBV7-9, the J call TRBJ2-6; 10 bases fit TRBD2. V shed 7 bases, J shed 3 bases, and the junction held 15 bases outside the gene matches. The CDR3 contains 19 residues. Per the germline V gene, CDR1 is SEHNR and CDR2 is FQNEAQ (reference sequence). This CDR3 reads CASIPGSGGALRGANVLTF. CDR3 nucleotide sequence: TGTGCCAGCATCCCCGGGAGCGGGGGGGCCCTACGTGGGGCCAACGTCCTGACTTTC. The full variable domain, with the rest looked up from reference TRBV7-9 and TRBJ2-6, is DTGVSQNPRHKITKRGQNVTFRCDPISEHNRLYWYRQTLGQGPEFLTYFQNEAQLEKSRLLSDRFSAERPKGSFSTLEIQRTEQGDSAMYLCASIPGSGGALRGANVLTFGAGSRLTVL.

This clone was detected a few times. This sequence joins TRBV6-5 and TRBJ1-1; D is possibly TRBD1 (6 bases). The V gene's germline CDR1 is MNHEY and CDR2 SVGAGI. Trimming shortened V by 0 bases and J by 0 bases, and 8 bases separated the two germline ends. The CDR3 consists of 15 residues. In DNA, the CDR3 is TGTGCCAGCAGTTACTCAGGGGGACTGAACACTGAAGCTTTCTTT. Its protein is CASSYSGGLNTEAFF.

The genes are TRBV4-2 and TRBJ2-1; 8 nucleotides line up with TRBD2. This CDR3 region has 17 residues. With V trimmed by 2 bases and J by 0 bases, 6 bases remained unmatched. CDR1 LGHNA and CDR2 YNFKEQ come from the germline V gene. In nucleotides, the CDR3 is TGTGCCAGCAGCCAAATCCGCGGGAGGAACTCCTACAATGAGCAGTTCTTC. Translating it yields CASSQIRGRNSYNEQFF.

The CDR3 loop reads CASSSGHNTGELFF. CDR3 bases: TGTGCCAGCAGCTCGGGACACAACACCGGGGAGCTGTTTTTT. The genes are TRBV7-2 and TRBJ2-2, with D possibly being TRBD1 (6 bases). Per the germline V gene, CDR1 is SGHTA and CDR2 is FQGNSA. The CDR3 covers 14 residues. The ends were cut back, 4 bases at V and 2 bases at J, with 8 bases in the middle.

The chain uses TRBV7-2 and TRBJ2-7; 12 bases line up with TRBD2. This CDR3 is built from 15 residues. The junction had 4 bases not matched to a gene; V was cut back by 5 bases and J by 2 bases. Germline lookup yields CDR1 SGHTA and CDR2 FQGNSA. The CDR3 sequence is CASSRLAGDPYEQYF. The DNA of the CDR3 is TGTGCCAGCAGCCGACTAGCGGGAGACCCCTACGAGCAGTACTTC.

This chain uses TRBV27 with TRBJ2-5; 7 nucleotides align to TRBD1. The germline V gene has CDR1 MNHEY and CDR2 SMNVEV (reference sequence). Trimming at V came to 5 bases and at J to 2 bases, leaving 8 bases not matched to a gene. The CDR3 contains 15 residues. In DNA, the CDR3 is TGTGCCAGCAGTAACCGGGACAGCGATCAAGAGACCCAGTACTTC. Translating gives CASSNRDSDQETQYF.

The chain uses TRBV5-1 and TRBJ2-7; TRBD2 might be the D (5 bases). The CDR3 is 16 residues long. The germline CDR1 and CDR2 sequences are SGHRS and YFSETQ. The V gene lost 0 bases and the J gene lost 1 base, with 14 bases spanning the gap. CDR3 protein: CASSLAGSQRSYEQYF. The CDR3 nucleotides read TGCGCCAGCAGCTTGGCCGGTAGCCAGCGGTCCTACGAGCAGTACTTC.

This clone was seen a handful of times. V usage is TRBV5-4 and J usage is TRBJ2-3; TRBD2 aligns across 10 bases. The J segment lost 2 bases and the V segment lost 0 bases, leaving 6 bases of the junction unmatched. The CDR3 has 17 amino acids. The germline V gene has CDR1 SGHNT and CDR2 YYREEE (reference sequence). CDR3 loop: CASSLGVAGGITDTQYF. In nucleotides, the CDR3 is TGTGCCAGCAGCTTGGGAGTAGCGGGGGGCATCACAGATACGCAGTATTTT.

On this clone itself: One junction end disagrees with the germline gene, perhaps due to a read error. This rearrangement joins TRBV7-8 to TRBJ1-1; 8 nucleotides line up with TRBD1. This CDR3 contains 13 residues. The germline V gene has CDR1 SGHVS and CDR2 FQNEAQ. CDR3 bases: TGTGCCAGCAGACTGACAGGGGACACTGAAGCTCTCTTT. It is translated as CASRLTGDTEALF.

This clone was counted once. CDR3 bases: TGTGCCAGCAGCTTAGAGCAAGAGACCCAGTACTTC. Amino acids: CASSLEQETQYF. The J gene is TRBJ2-5, the V gene TRBV5-6; D unclear. Germline V CDR1 and CDR2: SGHDT, YYEEEE. This CDR3 is built from 12 residues. Trimming removed 2 bases at V and 2 bases at J, with 4 bases between.

V and J are TRBV18 and TRBJ2-7, with TRBD2 identical over 12 bases. With 1 base clipped from V and 2 bases from J, the junction kept 3 bases outside the gene matches. The CDR3 runs to 16 residues. Germline values: CDR1 KGHSH, CDR2 LQKENI. The CDR3 coding sequence is TGTGCCAGCTCACCACGAACTAGCGGGGGGCCCTACGAGCAGTACTTC. This encodes CASSPRTSGGPYEQYF.